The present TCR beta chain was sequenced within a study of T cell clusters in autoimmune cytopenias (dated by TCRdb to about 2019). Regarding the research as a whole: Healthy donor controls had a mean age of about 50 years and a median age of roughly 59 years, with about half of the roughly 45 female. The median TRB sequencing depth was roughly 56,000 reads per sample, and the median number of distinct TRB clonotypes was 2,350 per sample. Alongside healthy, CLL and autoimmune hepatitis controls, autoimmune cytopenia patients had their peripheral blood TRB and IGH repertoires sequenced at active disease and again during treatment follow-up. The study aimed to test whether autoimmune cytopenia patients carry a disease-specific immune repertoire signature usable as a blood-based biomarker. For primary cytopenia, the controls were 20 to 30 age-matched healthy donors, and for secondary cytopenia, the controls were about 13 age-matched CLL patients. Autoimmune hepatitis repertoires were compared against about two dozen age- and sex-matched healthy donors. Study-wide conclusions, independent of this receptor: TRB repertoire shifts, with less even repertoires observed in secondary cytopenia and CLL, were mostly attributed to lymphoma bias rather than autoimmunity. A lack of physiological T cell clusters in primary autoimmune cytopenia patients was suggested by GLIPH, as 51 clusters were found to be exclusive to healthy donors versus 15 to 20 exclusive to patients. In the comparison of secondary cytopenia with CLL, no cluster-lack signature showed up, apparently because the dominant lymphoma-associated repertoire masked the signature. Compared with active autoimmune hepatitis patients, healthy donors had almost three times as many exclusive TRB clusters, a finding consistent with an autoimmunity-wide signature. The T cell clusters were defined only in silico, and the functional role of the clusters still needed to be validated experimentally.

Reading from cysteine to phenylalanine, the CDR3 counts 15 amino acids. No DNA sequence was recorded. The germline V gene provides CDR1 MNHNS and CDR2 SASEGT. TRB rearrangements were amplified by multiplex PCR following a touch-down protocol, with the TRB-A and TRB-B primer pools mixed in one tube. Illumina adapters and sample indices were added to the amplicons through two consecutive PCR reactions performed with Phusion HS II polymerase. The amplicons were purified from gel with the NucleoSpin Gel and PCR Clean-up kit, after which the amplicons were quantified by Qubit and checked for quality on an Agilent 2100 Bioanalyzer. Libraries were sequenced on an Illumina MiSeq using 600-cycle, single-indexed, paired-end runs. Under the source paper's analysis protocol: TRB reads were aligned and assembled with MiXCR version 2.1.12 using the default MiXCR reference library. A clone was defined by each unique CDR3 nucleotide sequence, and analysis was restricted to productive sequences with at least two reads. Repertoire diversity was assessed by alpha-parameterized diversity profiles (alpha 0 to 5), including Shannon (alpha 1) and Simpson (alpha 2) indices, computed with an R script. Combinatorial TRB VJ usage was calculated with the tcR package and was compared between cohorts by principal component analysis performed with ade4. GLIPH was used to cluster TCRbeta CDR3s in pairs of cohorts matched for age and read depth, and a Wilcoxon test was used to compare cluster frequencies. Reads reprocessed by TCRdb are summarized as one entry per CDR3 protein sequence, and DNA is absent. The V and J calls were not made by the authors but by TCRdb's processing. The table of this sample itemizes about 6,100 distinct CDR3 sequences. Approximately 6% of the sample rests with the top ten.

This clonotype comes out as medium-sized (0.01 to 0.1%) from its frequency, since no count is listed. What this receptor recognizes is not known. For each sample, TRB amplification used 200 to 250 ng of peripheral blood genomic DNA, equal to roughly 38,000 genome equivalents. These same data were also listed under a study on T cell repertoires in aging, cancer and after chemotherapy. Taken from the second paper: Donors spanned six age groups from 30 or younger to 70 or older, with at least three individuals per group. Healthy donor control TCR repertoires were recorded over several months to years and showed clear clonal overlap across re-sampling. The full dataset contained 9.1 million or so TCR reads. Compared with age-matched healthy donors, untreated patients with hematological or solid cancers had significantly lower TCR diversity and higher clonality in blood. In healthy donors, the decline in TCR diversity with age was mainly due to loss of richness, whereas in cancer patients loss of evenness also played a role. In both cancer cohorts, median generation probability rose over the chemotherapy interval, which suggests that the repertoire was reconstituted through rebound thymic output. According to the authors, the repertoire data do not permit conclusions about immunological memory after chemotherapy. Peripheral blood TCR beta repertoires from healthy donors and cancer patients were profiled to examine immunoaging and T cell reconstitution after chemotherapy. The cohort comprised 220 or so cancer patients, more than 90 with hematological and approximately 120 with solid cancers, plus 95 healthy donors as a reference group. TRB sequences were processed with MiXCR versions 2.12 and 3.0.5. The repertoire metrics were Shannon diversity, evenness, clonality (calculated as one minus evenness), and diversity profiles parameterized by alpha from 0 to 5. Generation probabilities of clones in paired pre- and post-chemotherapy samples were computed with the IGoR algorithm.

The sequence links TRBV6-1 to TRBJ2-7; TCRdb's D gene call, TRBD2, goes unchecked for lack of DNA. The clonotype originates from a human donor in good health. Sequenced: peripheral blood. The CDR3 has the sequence CASSELAGGPDEQYF.